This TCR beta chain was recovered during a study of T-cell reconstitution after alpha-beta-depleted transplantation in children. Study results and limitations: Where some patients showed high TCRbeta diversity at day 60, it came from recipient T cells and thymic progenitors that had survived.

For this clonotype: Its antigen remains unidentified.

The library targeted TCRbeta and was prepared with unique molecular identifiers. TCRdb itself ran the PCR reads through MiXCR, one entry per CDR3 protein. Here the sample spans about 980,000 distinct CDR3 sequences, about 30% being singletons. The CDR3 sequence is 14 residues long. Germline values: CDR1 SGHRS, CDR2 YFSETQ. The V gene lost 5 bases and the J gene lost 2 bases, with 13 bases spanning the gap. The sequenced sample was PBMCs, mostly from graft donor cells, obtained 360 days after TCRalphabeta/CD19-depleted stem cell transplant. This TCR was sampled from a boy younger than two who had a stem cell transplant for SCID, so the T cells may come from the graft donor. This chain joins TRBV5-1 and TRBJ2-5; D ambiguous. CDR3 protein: CASRSYTVQETQYF. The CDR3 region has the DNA TGCGCCAGCAGATCCTATACAGTTCAAGAGACCCAGTACTTC.